This entry concerns a single TCR beta chain. This entry is derived from a study of cytomegalovirus exposure and HLA in healthy donors. Trimming removed 5 bases from V and 8 bases from J; junction bases left unmatched: 18. Per germline, CDR1 SGHTA and CDR2 FQGNSA. The CDR3 covers 17 residues. The PCR used 60 Vbeta and 13 Jbeta primers. The table came from immunoSEQ multiplex PCR; TCRdb's copy has only in-frame clones and leaves some out. The sample has over 200,000 clones, over 65% seen once; the top ten hold 1% to 1.5%. This receptor was identified in a human donor in good health. The specimen sequenced was PBMCs. The V gene is TRBV7-2, the J gene TRBJ2-1; 7 bases line up with TRBD1. The CDR3 sequence is CASSPGSVTGMLDEQFF. The CDR3 nucleotides read TGTGCCAGCAGCCCCGGTTCAGTGACAGGGATGCTGGATGAGCAGTTCTTC.